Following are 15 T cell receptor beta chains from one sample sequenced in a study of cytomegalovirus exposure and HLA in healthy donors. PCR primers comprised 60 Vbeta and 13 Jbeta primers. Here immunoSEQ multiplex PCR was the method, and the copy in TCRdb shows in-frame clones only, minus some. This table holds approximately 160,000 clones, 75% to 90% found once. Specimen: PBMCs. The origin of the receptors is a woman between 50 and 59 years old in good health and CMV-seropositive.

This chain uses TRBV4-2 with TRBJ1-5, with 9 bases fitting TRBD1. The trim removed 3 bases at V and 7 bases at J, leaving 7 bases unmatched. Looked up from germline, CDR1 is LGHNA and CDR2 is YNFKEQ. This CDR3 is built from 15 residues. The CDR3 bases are TGTGCCAGCAGCCAGGGAGGACAGGGGCGGCAGCCCCAGCATTTT. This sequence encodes CASSQGGQGRQPQHF.

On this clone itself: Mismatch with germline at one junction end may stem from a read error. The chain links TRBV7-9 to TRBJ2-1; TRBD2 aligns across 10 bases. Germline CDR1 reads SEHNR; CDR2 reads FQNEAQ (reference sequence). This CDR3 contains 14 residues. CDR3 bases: TGTTCCAGCAGCTTAGCGGGAGGCCACAATGAGCAGTTCTTC. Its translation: CSSSLAGGHNEQFF. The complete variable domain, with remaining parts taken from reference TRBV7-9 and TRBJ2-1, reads DTGVSQNPRHKITKRGQNVTFRCDPISEHNRLYWYRQTLGQGPEFLTYFQNEAQLEKSRLLSDRFSAERPKGSFSTLEIQRTEQGDSAMYLCSSSLAGGHNEQFFGPGTRLTVL.

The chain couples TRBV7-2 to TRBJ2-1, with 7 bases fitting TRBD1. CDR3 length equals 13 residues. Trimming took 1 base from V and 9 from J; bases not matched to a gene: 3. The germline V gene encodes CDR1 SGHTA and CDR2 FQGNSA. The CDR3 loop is CASSLGGGGEQFF. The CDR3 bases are TGTGCCAGCAGCTTAGGAGGGGGCGGTGAGCAGTTCTTC.

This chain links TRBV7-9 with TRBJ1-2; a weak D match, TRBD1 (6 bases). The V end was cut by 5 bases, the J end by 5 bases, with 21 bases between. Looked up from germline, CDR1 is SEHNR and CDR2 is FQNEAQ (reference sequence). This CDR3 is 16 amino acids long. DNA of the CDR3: TGTGCCAGCAGCCTAGGGTCCTCCCTGAGGGGGTATGGCTACACCTTC. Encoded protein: CASSLGSSLRGYGYTF.

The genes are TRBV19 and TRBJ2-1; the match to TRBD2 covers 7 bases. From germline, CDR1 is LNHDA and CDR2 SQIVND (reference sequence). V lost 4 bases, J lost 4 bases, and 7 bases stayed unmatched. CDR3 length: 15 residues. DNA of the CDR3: TGTGCCAGTAGTAGAGAGCGGGGATTGTACAATGAGCAGTTCTTC. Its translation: CASSRERGLYNEQFF.

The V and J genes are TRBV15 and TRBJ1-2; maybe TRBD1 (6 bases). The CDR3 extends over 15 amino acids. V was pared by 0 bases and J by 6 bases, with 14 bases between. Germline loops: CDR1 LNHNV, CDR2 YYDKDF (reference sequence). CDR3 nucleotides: TGTGCCACCAGCAGAGATCGTGACAGGACAAATGGCTACACCTTC. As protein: CATSRDRDRTNGYTF.

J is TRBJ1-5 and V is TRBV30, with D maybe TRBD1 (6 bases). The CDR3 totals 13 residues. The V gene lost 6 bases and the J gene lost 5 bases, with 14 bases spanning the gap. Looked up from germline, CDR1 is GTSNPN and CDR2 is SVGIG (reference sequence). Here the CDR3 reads CACGRQGYQPQHF. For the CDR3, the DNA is TGTGCCTGCGGCCGGCAGGGGTATCAGCCCCAGCATTTT.

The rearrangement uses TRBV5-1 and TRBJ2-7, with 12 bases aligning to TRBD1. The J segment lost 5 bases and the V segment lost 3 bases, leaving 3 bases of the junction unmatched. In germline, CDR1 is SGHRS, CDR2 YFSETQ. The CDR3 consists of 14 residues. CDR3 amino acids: CASSSGTGGNEQYF. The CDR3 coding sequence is TGCGCCAGCAGCTCCGGGACAGGGGGCAACGAGCAGTACTTC.

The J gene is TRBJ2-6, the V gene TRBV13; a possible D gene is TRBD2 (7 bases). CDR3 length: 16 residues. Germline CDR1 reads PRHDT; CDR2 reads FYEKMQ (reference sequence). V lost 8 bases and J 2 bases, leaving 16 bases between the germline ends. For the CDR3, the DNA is TGTGCCAGCGTGGAGGGGGGGCCTGCTGGGGCCAACGTCCTGACTTTC. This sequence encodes CASVEGGPAGANVLTF.

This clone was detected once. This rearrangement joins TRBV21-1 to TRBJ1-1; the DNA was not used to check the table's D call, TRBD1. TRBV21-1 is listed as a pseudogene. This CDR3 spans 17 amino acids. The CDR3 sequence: CASSTLGADRVNTEAFF. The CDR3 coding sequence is TGTGCCAGCAGCACCCTGGGGGCGGACAGGGTGAACACTGAAGCTTTCTTT.

The CDR3 nucleotides read TGTGCCAGCAGCCCCCCGGGACTAGCGGGGGACAATGAGCAGTTCTTC. This codes for CASSPPGLAGDNEQFF. J is TRBJ2-1 and V is TRBV5-4; TRBD2 matches 14 bases. This CDR3 contains 16 residues. The V and J ends lost 4 bases and 5 bases, in that order; junction bases with no gene match: 5. Germline V gives CDR1 SGHNT, CDR2 YYREEE (reference sequence).

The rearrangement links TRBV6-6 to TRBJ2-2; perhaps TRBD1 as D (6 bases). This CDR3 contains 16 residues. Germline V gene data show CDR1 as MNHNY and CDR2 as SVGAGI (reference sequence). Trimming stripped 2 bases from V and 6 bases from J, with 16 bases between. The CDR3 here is CASSYMQGLLSGELFF. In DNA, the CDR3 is TGTGCCAGCAGTTACATGCAGGGGCTCCTCTCCGGGGAGCTGTTTTTT.

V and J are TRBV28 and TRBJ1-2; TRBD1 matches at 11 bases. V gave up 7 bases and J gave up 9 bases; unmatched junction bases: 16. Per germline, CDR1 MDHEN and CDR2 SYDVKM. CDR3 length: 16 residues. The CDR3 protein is CASTADRGPPVASYTF. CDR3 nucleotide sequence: TGTGCCAGCACCGCGGACAGGGGGCCGCCCGTGGCGAGCTACACCTTC.

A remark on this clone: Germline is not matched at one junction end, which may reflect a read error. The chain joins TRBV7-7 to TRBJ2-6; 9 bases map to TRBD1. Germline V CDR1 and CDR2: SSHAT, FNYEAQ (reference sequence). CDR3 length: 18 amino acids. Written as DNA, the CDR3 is TGTGCTAGCAGCCCCGTTTGGACAGGGGCGGGTGGGGCCAACGTCCTGACTTTC. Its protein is CASSPVWTGAGGANVLTF.

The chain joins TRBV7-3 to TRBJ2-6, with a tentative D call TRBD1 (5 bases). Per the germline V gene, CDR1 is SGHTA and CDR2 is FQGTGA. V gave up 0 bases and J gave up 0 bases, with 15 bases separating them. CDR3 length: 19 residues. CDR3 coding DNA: TGTGCCAGCAGCTTAACGTGGGGCGGTCCTGCCTCTGGGGCCAACGTCCTGACTTTC. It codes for CASSLTWGGPASGANVLTF.